This TCR beta chain was recovered during a study of regulatory T cells in long-lasting Graves disease. This sample's time point: newly diagnosed GD, antithyroid drugs for less than 3 months. The authors made the TCR library using RNA they extracted from PBMCs. Building of the TCR beta libraries involved iRepertoire HTBI primers and Arm-PCR of CDR3 regions. One entry per CDR3 protein results from TCRdb running MiXCR on the multiplex PCR reads. This sample carries 450,000 to 600,000 distinct CDR3 sequences, 15% to 20% of them seen once, and the ten largest clones take 12%. Ten or more counts support this clonotype. CDR1 and CDR2 from the germline V gene are SGHAT and FQNNGV. Trimming took 4 bases from V and 7 from J, leaving 8 bases between them. The CDR3 length is 11 residues. This sample was shared with a second study, whose subject was T cells in Graves' hyperthyroidism and ophthalmopathy. That study adds: Recently diagnosed hyperthyroidism of less than 2 months' duration affected patients aged 18 to 65.

The chain links TRBV11-2 to TRBJ2-7; D gene ambiguous. The TCR originated in a man between 40 and 49 years old with Graves disease. Sample: peripheral blood mononuclear cells (PBMCs), taken at new diagnosis, from a patient treated with antithyroid drugs. The CDR3 DNA sequence: TGTGCCAGCAGCTCCTCTCCGGAGCAGTACTTC. Its translation: CASSSSPEQYF.